Each of the 5 T cell receptor beta chains below was sequenced from the same sample in a study of blood T cell repertoires in COVID-19. The method was immunoSEQ multiplex PCR; TCRdb's version includes in-frame clones alone and lacks a portion of them. The sample has 40,000 to 65,000 clones; around four fifths are singletons. The sample taken for sequencing was peripheral blood. The receptors derive from a human donor in a cohort sampled during active COVID-19.

V usage is TRBV7-3 and J usage is TRBJ2-1, with 7 bases that match TRBD2. With V trimmed by 5 bases and J by 0 bases, 7 bases remained unmatched. The CDR3 is made up of 16 amino acids. The germline V gene has CDR1 SGHTA and CDR2 FQGTGA. This CDR3 is CASSPLGGSSYNEQFF. CDR3 nucleotide sequence: TGTGCCAGCAGCCCCCTCGGGGGGAGCTCCTACAATGAGCAGTTCTTC.

The chain is built from TRBV11-3 and TRBJ2-7; 7 bases map to TRBD2. The CDR3 is made up of 13 amino acids. The trim removed 5 bases at V and 6 bases at J, leaving 7 bases unmatched. Germline CDR1 is SGHNT and CDR2 is YENEEA. The CDR3 region is CASSRTREGEQYF. In DNA, the CDR3 is TGTGCCAGCAGCCGTACAAGGGAGGGCGAGCAGTACTTC.

The genes are TRBV19 and TRBJ2-4; perhaps TRBD1 as D (7 bases). Trimming took 5 bases from V and 4 from J, leaving 15 bases between them. Germline CDR1 LNHDA, CDR2 SQIVND (reference sequence). The CDR3 sequence is 15 residues long. CDR3: CASSYWTGGKNIQYF. The CDR3 region has the DNA TGTGCCAGTAGTTACTGGACAGGAGGGAAAAACATTCAGTACTTC. Looking up the rest from reference TRBV19 and TRBJ2-4 gives the full variable domain: DGGITQSPKYLFRKEGQNVTLSCEQNLNHDAMYWYRQDPGQGLRLIYYSQIVNDFQKGDIAEGYSVSREKKESFPLTVTSAQKNPTAFYLCASSYWTGGKNIQYFGAGTRLSVL.

The V call is TRBV7-2, the J call TRBJ1-4, with 8 nucleotides matching TRBD1. Per germline, CDR1 SGHTA and CDR2 FQGNSA. Trimming cost V 5 bases and J 5 bases; bases outside gene matches: 4. The CDR3 extends over 14 amino acids. In DNA form, the CDR3 reads TGTGCCAGCAGCCCGGACAGGGTCAATGAAAAACTGTTTTTT. Translating gives CASSPDRVNEKLFF.

The V and J genes are TRBV4-3 and TRBJ2-2; 8 bases match TRBD2. CDR1 and CDR2 from the germline V gene are LGHNA and YSLEER. Losses at the gene ends were 0 bases for V and 3 bases for J; bases not matched to a gene: 3. The CDR3 runs to 16 residues. The CDR3 coding sequence is TGCGCCAGCAGCCAAGATCCGCGGGGGGACACCGGGGAGCTGTTTTTT. Translation gives CASSQDPRGDTGELFF.